These 19 T cell receptor beta chains share one sample of origin, sequenced in a study of T-cell reconstitution after alpha-beta-depleted transplantation in children. Unique molecular identifiers tagged the TCRbeta library. TCRdb re-called the PCR reads through MiXCR, storing one row per CDR3 protein. Of 200,000 or so distinct CDR3 sequences detected, 6.3% appear once; the ten largest clones hold under 5%. The input for sequencing was PBMCs, taken before TCRalphabeta/CD19-depleted stem cell transplant. These receptors all come from a girl under three years old with combined immunodeficiency, due to receive a stem cell transplant.

About this clonotype itself: This may be a read error: a much more frequent sequence differs by one nucleotide. J is TRBJ2-5 and V is TRBV29-1; 11 bases are a match to TRBD2. The CDR3 has 14 amino acids. The V gene's germline CDR1 is SQVTM and CDR2 ANQGSEA. The CDR3 coding sequence is TGCAGCGTTGAAGATCTTCCTAGCGGGGGGACCCTGTACTTC. It is translated as CSVEDLPSGGTLYF.

In this sample, this clonotype turned up many times. This sequence joins TRBV7-9 and TRBJ1-2; TRBD1 might be the D (6 bases). Germline V gives CDR1 SEHNR, CDR2 FQNEAQ (reference sequence). V lost 5 bases to trimming and J lost 4 bases, with 11 bases between them. This CDR3 spans 13 amino acids. CDR3 sequence reads: CASSRRQAYGYTF. As DNA, the CDR3 is TGTGCCAGCAGCCGGAGACAGGCCTATGGCTACACCTTC.

This clonotype was seen many times. The chain links TRBV29-1 to TRBJ2-7; weak D call: TRBD2 (7 bases). V was pared by 7 bases and J by 0 bases, with 22 bases between. This CDR3 contains 16 residues. Germline loops: CDR1 SQVTM, CDR2 ANQGSEA. CDR3 sequence reads: CSAIGGGGPSSYEQYF. The DNA of the CDR3 is TGCAGCGCCATAGGGGGGGGCGGCCCAAGCTCCTACGAGCAGTACTTC.

Ten or more counts support this clonotype. This sequence joins TRBV6-5 and TRBJ1-6, with D possibly TRBD1 on 6 matching bases. Germline V lookup: CDR1 MNHEY, CDR2 SVGAGI. The CDR3 extends over 13 amino acids. V was trimmed by 8 bases and J by 9 bases, leaving 14 bases between them. In DNA form, the CDR3 reads TGTGCCAGCTTCCCAGAAGGGGGTTCACCCCTCCACTTT. This sequence encodes CASFPEGGSPLHF.

This clonotype appeared a few times. The gene calls are TRBV28 and TRBJ2-7, with D hard to call. This CDR3 contains 15 residues. Germline values: CDR1 MDHEN, CDR2 SYDVKM. The V end lost 2 bases, the J end lost 2 bases, and 13 bases lay between the germline ends. The CDR3 loop reads CASSLSGGPTYEQYF. Here the CDR3 DNA reads TGTGCCAGCAGTTTAAGTGGTGGACCAACCTACGAGCAGTACTTC.

This clonotype appeared many times. The chain uses TRBV4-3 and TRBJ1-1; D ambiguous. The CDR3 is 18 amino acids. CDR1 and CDR2 from the germline V gene are LGHNA and YSLEER. V was clipped by 4 bases and J by 2 bases, with 23 bases between them. The CDR3 coding sequence is TGCGCCAGCAGCCCTAGAATGTGGAGGGTGGGGAAAAACACTGAAGCTTTCTTT. This translates into CASSPRMWRVGKNTEAFF.

This clonotype was counted ten times or more. This sequence joins TRBV10-3 and TRBJ2-1; D may be TRBD2 (5 bases). Trimming pared 0 bases from V and 13 bases from J, leaving 13 bases between. The CDR3 has 13 amino acids. CDR1 is ENHRY and CDR2 is SYGVKD in the germline V gene. As DNA, the CDR3 is TGTGCCATCAGTGAGTCGTTGATGGCTAGCCAGTTCTTC. This sequence encodes CAISESLMASQFF.

This clonotype was seen repeatedly, ten times or more. This sequence joins TRBV27 and TRBJ2-7, with no clear D. Trimming stripped 3 bases from V and 2 bases from J, with 8 bases between. This CDR3 contains 13 residues. The germline V gene has CDR1 MNHEY and CDR2 SMNVEV (reference sequence). In nucleotides, the CDR3 is TGTGCCAGCAGTTTTTCAAGGGCCTACGAGCAGTACTTC. Amino acid sequence: CASSFSRAYEQYF.

This clonotype has a count of ten or more. V and J are TRBV7-9 and TRBJ1-2, with D unresolved. The V and J ends lost 1 base and 8 bases respectively, with 14 bases between them. Germline values: CDR1 SEHNR, CDR2 FQNEAQ (reference sequence). The CDR3 covers 14 residues. The CDR3 nucleotides are TGTGCCAGCAGCTTAGATTCCGGGTGGAAGGGCTACACCTTC. This codes for CASSLDSGWKGYTF.

This clonotype was counted ten times or more. V gene TRBV20-1 combines with J gene TRBJ2-7; D gene ambiguous. Trimming took off 7 bases at V and 3 bases at J, with 13 bases between the two ends. Germline values: CDR1 DFQATT, CDR2 SNEGSKA (reference sequence). CDR3 size: 12 residues. CDR3 DNA: TGCAGTGAGACAAGGATGGGCTACGAGCAGTACTTC. Its protein product is CSETRMGYEQYF.

This clonotype was counted at least ten times. The chain has TRBV29-1 and TRBJ2-1; 11 bases agree with TRBD2. In germline, CDR1 is SQVTM, CDR2 ANQGSEA. The junction had 13 bases not matched to a gene; V was cut back by 1 base and J by 5 bases. The length of the CDR3 is 18 residues. The CDR3 reads CSVEVMGSGTSGDNEQFF. In DNA, the CDR3 is TGCAGCGTTGAAGTGATGGGGTCCGGGACTAGCGGTGACAATGAGCAGTTCTTC.

In its sample, this clonotype was seen many times. This chain connects TRBV3-1 to TRBJ2-3; maybe TRBD1 (5 bases). Germline V gene sequence: CDR1 LGHDT, CDR2 YNNKEL (reference sequence). The ends were cut back, 4 bases at V and 5 bases at J, with 22 bases in the middle. This CDR3 has 17 amino acids. Here the CDR3 DNA reads TGTGCCAGCAGCCCTACGATTGTGGGGCCGCGAGGAGATACGCAGTATTTT. Protein product: CASSPTIVGPRGDTQYF.

There are many counts of this clonotype. This rearrangement joins TRBV20-1 to TRBJ2-3; TRBD2 agrees at 14 bases. The CDR3 runs 15 residues. V shed 1 base, J shed 5 bases, and the junction held 2 bases outside the gene matches. The germline V gene encodes CDR1 DFQATT and CDR2 SNEGSKA (reference sequence). The CDR3 DNA reads as TGCAGTGCTAGAGGGACTAGCGGGAGGATAGATACGCAGTATTTT. The encoded protein is CSARGTSGRIDTQYF.

Only a few counts were recorded for this clonotype. The V call is TRBV6-2 or TRBV6-3, the J call TRBJ2-7; 12 bases are shared with TRBD2. CDR3 length equals 22 residues. The junction had 27 bases not matched to a gene; V was cut back by 5 bases and J by 4 bases. Germline CDR1 MNHEY, CDR2 SVGEGT. This CDR3 is CASSADRDSVTSGSYRRYEQYF. The CDR3 DNA reads as TGTGCCAGCAGTGCCGACAGGGACAGCGTGACTAGCGGGAGCTATCGGCGGTACGAGCAGTACTTC.

In this sample, this clonotype turned up a few times. The J gene is TRBJ2-3, the V gene TRBV27; D possibly corresponds to TRBD2 (5 bases). This CDR3 spans 13 amino acids. Trimming shortened V by 0 bases and J by 6 bases, and 7 bases separated the two germline ends. In germline, CDR1 is MNHEY, CDR2 SMNVEV (reference sequence). CDR3 sequence reads: CASSLSWEDTQYF. The CDR3 coding sequence is TGTGCCAGCAGTTTATCATGGGAGGATACGCAGTATTTT.

This clonotype was recorded at least ten times. The V call is TRBV11-3, the J call TRBJ2-3, with TRBD2 matching over 13 bases. The V gene's germline CDR1 is SGHNT and CDR2 YENEEA. The CDR3 is 13 residues long. J lost 10 bases, V lost 3 bases, and 1 base had no gene match. The CDR3, as DNA: TGTGCCAGCAGCTTTGGGACTAGCGGGGCGCAGTATTTT. Amino acids: CASSFGTSGAQYF.

In its sample, this clonotype was seen many times. This sequence joins TRBV28 and TRBJ2-1; TRBD2 matches 12 bases. The ends lost 6 bases at V and 7 bases at J; junction bases unmatched: 13. CDR3 length: 17 residues. In germline, CDR1 is MDHEN, CDR2 SYDVKM. This chain's CDR3 is CASSHPTSGSYYNEQFF. CDR3 bases: TGTGCCAGCAGCCACCCGACTAGCGGGAGTTATTATAATGAGCAGTTCTTC. Variable domain in full (rest from reference TRBV28 and TRBJ2-1): DVKVTQSSRYLVKRTGEKVFLECVQDMDHENMFWYRQDPGLGLRLIYFSYDVKMKEKGDIPEGYSVSREKKERFSLILESASTNQTSMYLCASSHPTSGSYYNEQFFGPGTRLTVL.

The sample holds many counts of this clonotype. DNA of the CDR3: TGTGCCATCACCCCAGACAGGGCGGGCTCCTACGAGCAGTACTTC. This codes for CAITPDRAGSYEQYF. The V gene is TRBV10-3, the J gene TRBJ2-7, with 7 bases fitting TRBD1. The V gene's germline CDR1 is ENHRY and CDR2 SYGVKD. The CDR3 sequence is 15 residues long. V shed 7 bases and J 0 bases; nucleotides not matched to a gene: 9.

This clonotype was seen at least ten times. The J gene is TRBJ2-1, the V gene TRBV24-1; no clear D gene. Trimming took 0 bases from V and 0 from J, leaving 8 bases between them. Germline V gives CDR1 KGHDR, CDR2 SFDVKD. The length of the CDR3 is 16 residues. CDR3 coding DNA: TGTGCCACCAGTGATTTGTCGACACGCTCCTACAATGAGCAGTTCTTC. Translated, it gives CATSDLSTRSYNEQFF.